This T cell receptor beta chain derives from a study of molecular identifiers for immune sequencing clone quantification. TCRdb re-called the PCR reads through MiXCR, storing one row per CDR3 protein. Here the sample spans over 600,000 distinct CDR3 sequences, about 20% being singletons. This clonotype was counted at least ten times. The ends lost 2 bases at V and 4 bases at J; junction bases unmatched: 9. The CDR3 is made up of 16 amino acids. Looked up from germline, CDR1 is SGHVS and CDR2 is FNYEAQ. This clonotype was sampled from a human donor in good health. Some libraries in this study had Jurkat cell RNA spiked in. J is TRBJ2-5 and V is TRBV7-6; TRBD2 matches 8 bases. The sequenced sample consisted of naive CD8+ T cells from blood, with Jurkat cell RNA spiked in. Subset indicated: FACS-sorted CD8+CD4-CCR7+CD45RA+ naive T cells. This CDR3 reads CASSLTGGAGVETQYF. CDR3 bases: TGTGCCAGCAGCTTAACCGGGGGAGCGGGGGTAGAGACCCAGTACTTC. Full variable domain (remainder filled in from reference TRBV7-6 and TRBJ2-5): GAGVSQSPRYKVTKRGQDVALRCDPISGHVSLYWYRQALGQGPEFLTYFNYEAQQDKSGLPNDRFSAERPEGSISTLTIQRTEQRDSAMYRCASSLTGGAGVETQYFGPGTRLLVL.